The present T cell receptor (beta chain) was sequenced within a study of response to subunit inactivated influenza vaccine. Study-level results: The authors suggested that every seasonal influenza vaccination recruits few new T cells.

Germline V lookup: CDR1 MNHEY, CDR2 SMNVEV (reference sequence). The CDR3 covers 15 residues. The V end lost 6 bases, the J end lost 0 bases, and 12 bases lay between the germline ends. TCRdb reprocessed the RT-PCR reads with MiXCR, giving one entry per CDR3 protein. The table records 600,000 to 700,000 distinct CDR3 sequences, 14% of them present only once. About this clonotype: Its antigen is currently unknown.

This TCR was sampled from a man between 50 and 59 years old who received an inactivated influenza vaccine. Sequencing was performed on PBMCs from blood, taken roughly 2 weeks before vaccination. The J gene is TRBJ1-5, the V gene TRBV27, with D perhaps matching TRBD1 (5 bases). The CDR3 sequence: CASRGGVNSNQPQHF. The CDR3 DNA reads as TGTGCCAGCAGGGGAGGGGTCAATAGCAATCAGCCCCAGCATTTT.